This T cell receptor beta chain was recovered during a study of blood T cell repertoires in COVID-19. About the research overall: Nucleic acid was either cDNA or gDNA, and it came from T cells, B-cell-depleted T cells, or PBMCs.

The table came from immunoSEQ multiplex PCR; TCRdb's copy has only in-frame clones and leaves some out. The profile shows some 150,000 clones, approximately 86% of them singletons. CDR1 SGHRS and CDR2 YFSETQ come from the germline V gene. This CDR3 spans 14 amino acids. The junction had 13 bases not matched to a gene; V was cut back by 10 bases and J by 7 bases. In its sample, this clone was seen once. Sequenced sample: PBMCs or T cells enriched from blood (not recorded which). The clonotype was recovered from a woman in her 40s who had recovered from COVID-19. The chain combines TRBV5-1 with TRBJ2-1, with TRBD2 matching over 8 bases. The CDR3 nucleotides are TGCGCCTCCAAGCGGGGGTTGGGGGAAAATGAGCAGTTCTTC. It yields the protein CASKRGLGENEQFF. The full variable domain, in which reference TRBV5-1 and TRBJ2-1 provide the parts outside the CDR3, is KAGVTQTPRYLIKTRGQQVTLSCSPISGHRSVSWYQQTPGQGLQFLFEYFSETQRNKGNFPGRFSGRQFSNSRSEMNVSTLELGDSALYLCASKRGLGENEQFFGPGTRLTVL.